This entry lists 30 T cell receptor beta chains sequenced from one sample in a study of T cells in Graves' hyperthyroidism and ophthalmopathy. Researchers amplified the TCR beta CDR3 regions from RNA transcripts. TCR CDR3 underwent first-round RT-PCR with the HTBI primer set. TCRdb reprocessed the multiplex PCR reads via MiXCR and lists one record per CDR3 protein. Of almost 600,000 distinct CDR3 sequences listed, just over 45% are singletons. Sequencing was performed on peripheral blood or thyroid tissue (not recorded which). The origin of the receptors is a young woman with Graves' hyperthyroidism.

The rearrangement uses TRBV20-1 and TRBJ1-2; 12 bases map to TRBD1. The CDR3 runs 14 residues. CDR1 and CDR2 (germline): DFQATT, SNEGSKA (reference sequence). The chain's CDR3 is CRPPRDRGHDGYTF. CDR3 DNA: TGCAGGCCACCCCGGGACAGGGGGCATGATGGCTACACCTTC.

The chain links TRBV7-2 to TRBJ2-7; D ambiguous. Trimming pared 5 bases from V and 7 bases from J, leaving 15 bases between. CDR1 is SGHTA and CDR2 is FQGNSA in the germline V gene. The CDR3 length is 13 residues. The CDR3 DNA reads TGTGCCAGCAGCCCCGGGCCGGCCGGGGAGCAGTACTTC. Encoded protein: CASSPGPAGEQYF. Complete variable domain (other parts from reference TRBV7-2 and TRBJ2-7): GAGVSQSPSNKVTEKGKDVELRCDPISGHTALYWYRQSLGQGLEFLIYFQGNSAPDKSGLPSDRFSAERTGGSVSTLTIQRTQQEDSAVYLCASSPGPAGEQYFGPGTRLTVT.

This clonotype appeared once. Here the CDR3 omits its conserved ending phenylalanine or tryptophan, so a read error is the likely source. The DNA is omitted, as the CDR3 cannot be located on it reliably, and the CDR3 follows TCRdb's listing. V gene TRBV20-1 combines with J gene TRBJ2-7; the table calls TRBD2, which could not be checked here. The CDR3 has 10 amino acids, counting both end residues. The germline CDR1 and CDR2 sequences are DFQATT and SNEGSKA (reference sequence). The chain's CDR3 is CSARGGREGY.

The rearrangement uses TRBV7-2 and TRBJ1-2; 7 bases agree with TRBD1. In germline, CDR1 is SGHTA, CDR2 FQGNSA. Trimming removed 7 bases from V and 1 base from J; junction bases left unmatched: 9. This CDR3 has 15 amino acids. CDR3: CASMTGTDNNYGYTF. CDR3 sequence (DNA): TGTGCCAGCATGACAGGGACAGACAATAACTATGGCTACACCTTC.

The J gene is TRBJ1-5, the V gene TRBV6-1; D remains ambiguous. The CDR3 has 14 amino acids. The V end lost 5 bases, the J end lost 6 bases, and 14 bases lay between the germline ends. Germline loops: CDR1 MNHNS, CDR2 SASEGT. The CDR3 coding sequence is TGTGCCAGCAGTTATGAGAGGGTAGGTCAGCCCCAGCATTTT. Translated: CASSYERVGQPQHF.

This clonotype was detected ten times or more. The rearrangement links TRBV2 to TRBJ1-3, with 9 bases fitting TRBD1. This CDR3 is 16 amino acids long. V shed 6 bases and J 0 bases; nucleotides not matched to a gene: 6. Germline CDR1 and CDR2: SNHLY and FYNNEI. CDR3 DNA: TGTGCCAGCAGGAGGGACAGGGTGAGCTCTGGAAACACCATATATTTT. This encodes CASRRDRVSSGNTIYF. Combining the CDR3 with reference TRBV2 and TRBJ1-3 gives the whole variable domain EPEVTQTPSHQVTQMGQEVILRCVPISNHLYFYWYRQILGQKVEFLVSFYNNEISEKSEIFDDQFSVERPDGSNFTLKIRSTKLEDSAMYFCASRRDRVSSGNTIYFGEGSWLTVV.

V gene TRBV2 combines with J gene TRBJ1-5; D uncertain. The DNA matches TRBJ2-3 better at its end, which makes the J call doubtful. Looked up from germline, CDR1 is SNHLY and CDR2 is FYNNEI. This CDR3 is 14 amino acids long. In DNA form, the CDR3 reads TGTGCCAGCAGTGAAGGGACCATCACAGATACGCAGTATTTT. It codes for CASSEGTITDTQYF.

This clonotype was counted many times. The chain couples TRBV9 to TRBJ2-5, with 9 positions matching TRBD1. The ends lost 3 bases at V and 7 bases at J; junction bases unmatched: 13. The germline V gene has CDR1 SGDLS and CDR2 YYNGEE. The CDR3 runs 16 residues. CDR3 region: CASSGGQGLLVGTQYF. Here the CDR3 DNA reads TGTGCCAGCAGCGGAGGACAGGGGCTCCTCGTAGGGACCCAGTACTTC.

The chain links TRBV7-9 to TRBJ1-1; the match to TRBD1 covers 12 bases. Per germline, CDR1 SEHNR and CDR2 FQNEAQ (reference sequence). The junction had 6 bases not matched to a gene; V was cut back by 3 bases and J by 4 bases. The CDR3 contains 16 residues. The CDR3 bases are TGTGCCAGCAGCTTCCACCCGGGACAGGGGGCCACTGAAGCTTTCTTT. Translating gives CASSFHPGQGATEAFF.

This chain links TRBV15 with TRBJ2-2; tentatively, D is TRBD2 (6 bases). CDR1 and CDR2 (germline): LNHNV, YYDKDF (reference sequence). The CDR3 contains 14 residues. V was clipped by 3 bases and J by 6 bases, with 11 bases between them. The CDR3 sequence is CATSRGRSAGELFF. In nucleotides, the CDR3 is TGTGCCACCAGCAGGGGGAGGTCCGCCGGGGAGCTGTTTTTT.

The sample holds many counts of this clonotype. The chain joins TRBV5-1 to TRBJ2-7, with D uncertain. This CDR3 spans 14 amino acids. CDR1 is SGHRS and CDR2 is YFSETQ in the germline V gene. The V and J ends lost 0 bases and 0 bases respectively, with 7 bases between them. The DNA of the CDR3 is TGCGCCAGCAGCTTGGAGACAAGCTCCTACGAGCAGTACTTC. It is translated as CASSLETSSYEQYF.

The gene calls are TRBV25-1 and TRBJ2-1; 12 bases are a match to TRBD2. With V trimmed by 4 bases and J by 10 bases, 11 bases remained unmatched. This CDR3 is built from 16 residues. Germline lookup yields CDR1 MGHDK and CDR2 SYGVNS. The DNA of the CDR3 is TGTGCCAGCAGTGCCCGCCAGGGACTAGCGGGCGGAGAGCAGTTCTTC. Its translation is CASSARQGLAGGEQFF.

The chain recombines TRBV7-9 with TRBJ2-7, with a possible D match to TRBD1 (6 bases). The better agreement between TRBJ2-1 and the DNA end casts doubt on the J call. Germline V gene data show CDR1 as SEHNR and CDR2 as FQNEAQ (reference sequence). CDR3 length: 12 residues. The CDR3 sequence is CASSSTGTEQFF. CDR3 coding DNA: TGTGCCAGCAGCTCTACAGGGACCGAGCAGTTCTTC.

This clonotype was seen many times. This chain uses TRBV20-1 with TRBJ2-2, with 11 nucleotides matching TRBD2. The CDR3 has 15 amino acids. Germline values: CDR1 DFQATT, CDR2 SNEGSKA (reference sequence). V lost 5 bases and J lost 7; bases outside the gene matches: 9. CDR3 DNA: TGCAGTGCTGAAACTAGCGGGAGTAGTGGCGGGGAGCTGTTTTTT. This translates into CSAETSGSSGGELFF.

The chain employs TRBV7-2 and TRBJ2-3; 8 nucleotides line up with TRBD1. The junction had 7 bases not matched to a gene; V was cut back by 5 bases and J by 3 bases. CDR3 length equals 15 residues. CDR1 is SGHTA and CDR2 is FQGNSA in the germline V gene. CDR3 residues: CASSLDRDRTDTQYF. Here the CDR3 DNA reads TGTGCCAGCAGCCTGGACAGGGATCGGACAGATACGCAGTATTTT.

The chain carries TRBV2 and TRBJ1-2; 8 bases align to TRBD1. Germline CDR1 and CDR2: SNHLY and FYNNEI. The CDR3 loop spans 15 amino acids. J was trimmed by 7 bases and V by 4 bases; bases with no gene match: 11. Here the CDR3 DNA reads TGTGCCAGCAGTGCTCCTGGACAGGGCGTCCCTGGCTACACCTTC. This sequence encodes CASSAPGQGVPGYTF.

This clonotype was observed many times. The CDR3 is CASGQAYEQYF. The DNA for the CDR3 is TGTGCTAGTGGTCAGGCCTACGAGCAGTACTTC. This chain links TRBV12-5 with TRBJ2-7, with D uncertain. CDR3 length: 11 residues. The V gene lost 5 bases and the J gene lost 2 bases, with 4 bases spanning the gap. Germline V gene sequence: CDR1 LGHNT, CDR2 FRNRAP.

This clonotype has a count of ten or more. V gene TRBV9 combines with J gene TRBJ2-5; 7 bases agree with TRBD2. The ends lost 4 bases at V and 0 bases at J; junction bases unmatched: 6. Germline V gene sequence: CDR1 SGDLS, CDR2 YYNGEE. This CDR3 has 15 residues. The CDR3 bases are TGTGCCAGCAGCTTAGGTAGCGGGTACCAAGAGACCCAGTACTTC. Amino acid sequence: CASSLGSGYQETQYF. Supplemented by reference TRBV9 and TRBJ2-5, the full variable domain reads DSGVTQTPKHLITATGQRVTLRCSPRSGDLSVYWYQQSLDQGLQFLIQYYNGEERAKGNILERFSAQQFPDLHSELNLSSLELGDSALYFCASSLGSGYQETQYFGPGTRLLVL.

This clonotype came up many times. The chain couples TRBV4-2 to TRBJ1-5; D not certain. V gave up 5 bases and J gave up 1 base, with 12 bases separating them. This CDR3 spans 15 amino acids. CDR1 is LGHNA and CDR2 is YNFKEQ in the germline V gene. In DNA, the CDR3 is TGTGCCAGCAGCTTGGTCGTGGGAAGCAATCAGCCCCAGCATTTT. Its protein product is CASSLVVGSNQPQHF.

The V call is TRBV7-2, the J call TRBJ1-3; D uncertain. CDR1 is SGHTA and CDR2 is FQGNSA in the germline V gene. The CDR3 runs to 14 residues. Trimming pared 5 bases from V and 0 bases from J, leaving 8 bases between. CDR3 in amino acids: CASSEDYSGNTIYF. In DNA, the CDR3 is TGTGCCAGCAGCGAAGACTACTCTGGAAACACCATATATTTT.

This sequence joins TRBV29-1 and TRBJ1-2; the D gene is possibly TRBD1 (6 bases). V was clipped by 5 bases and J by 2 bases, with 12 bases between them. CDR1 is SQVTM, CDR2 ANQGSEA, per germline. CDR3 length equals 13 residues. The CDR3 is CSVLLGQNYGYTF. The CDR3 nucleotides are TGCAGCGTTCTTCTGGGACAAAACTATGGCTACACCTTC.

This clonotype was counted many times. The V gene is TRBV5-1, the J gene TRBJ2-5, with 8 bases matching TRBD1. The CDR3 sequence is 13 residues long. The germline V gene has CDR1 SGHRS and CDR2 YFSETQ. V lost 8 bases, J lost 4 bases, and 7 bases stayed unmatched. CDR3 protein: CASNQGAGETQYF. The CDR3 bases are TGCGCCAGTAACCAGGGGGCGGGAGAGACCCAGTACTTC.

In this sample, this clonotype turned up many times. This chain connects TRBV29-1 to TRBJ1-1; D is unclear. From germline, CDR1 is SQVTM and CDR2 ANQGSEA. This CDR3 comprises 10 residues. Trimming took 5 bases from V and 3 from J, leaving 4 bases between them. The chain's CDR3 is CSVSYTEAFF. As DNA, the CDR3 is TGCAGCGTTTCGTACACTGAAGCTTTCTTT.

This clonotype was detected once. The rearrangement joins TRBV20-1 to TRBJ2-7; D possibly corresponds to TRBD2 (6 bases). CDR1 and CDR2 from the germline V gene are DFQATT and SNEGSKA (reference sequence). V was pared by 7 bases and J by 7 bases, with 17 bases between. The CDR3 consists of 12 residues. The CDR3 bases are TGCAGTGACGGGAGTTATCAGGATGAGCAGTACTTC. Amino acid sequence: CSDGSYQDEQYF.

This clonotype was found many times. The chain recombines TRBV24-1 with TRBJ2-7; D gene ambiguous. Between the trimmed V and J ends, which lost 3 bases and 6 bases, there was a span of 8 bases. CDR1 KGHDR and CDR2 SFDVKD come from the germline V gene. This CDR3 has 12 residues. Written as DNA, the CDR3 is TGTGCCACCAGTGATCCCGGTAGCGAGCAGTACTTC. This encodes CATSDPGSEQYF.

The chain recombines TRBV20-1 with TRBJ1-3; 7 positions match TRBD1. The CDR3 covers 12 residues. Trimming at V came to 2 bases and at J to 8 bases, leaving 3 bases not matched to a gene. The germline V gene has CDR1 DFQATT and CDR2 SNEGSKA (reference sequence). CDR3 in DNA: TGCAGTGCTAGACAGGGGGTACACACCATATATTTT. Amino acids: CSARQGVHTIYF.

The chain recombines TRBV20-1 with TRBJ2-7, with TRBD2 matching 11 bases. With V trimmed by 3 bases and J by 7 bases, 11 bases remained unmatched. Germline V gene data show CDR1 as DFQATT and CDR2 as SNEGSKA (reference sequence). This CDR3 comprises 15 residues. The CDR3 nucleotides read TGCAGTGCTAGCCTTAGCGGGAGGGGCTACAATGAGCAGTACTTC. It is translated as CSASLSGRGYNEQYF.

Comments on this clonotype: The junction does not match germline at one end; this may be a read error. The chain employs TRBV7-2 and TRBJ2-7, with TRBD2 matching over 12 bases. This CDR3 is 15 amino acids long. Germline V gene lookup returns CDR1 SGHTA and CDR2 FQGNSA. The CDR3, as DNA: TGTGCCGGCAGCAAGGGACTAGCGGGCTACAATGAGCAGTACTTC. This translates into CAGSKGLAGYNEQYF. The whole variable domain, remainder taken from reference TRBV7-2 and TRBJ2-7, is GAGVSQSPSNKVTEKGKDVELRCDPISGHTALYWYRQSLGQGLEFLIYFQGNSAPDKSGLPSDRFSAERTGGSVSTLTIQRTQQEDSAVYLCAGSKGLAGYNEQYFGPGTRLTVT.

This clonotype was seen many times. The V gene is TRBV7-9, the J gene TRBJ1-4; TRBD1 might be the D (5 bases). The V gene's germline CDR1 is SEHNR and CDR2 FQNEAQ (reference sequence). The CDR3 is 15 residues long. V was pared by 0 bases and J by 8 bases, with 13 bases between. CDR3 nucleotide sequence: TGTGCCAGCAGCTTAGCGCGGGGGTTGTGGGAAAAACTGTTTTTT. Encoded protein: CASSLARGLWEKLFF.

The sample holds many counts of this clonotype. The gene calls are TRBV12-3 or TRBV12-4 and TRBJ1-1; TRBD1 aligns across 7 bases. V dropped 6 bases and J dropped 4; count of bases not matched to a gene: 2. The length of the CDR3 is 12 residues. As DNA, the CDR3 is TGTGCCAGCAGGCAGGGGGGCACTGAAGCTTTCTTT. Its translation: CASRQGGTEAFF.